The 7 T cell receptor beta chains presented below share a single source sample, sequenced in a study of OX40 agonist ivuxolimab in advanced cancers. Some clones are missing from TCRdb's copy, which holds only in-frame ones; the method was immunoSEQ multiplex PCR. This sample has roughly 70,000 clones, with around 88% found just once. Sequences were derived from CD4+ or CD8+ T cells sorted from blood, sampled in a trial of the OX40 agonist ivuxolimab. The receptors stem from an adult with an advanced solid tumor such as melanoma, head and neck, liver or kidney cancer.

The rearrangement uses TRBV18 and TRBJ2-1; D gene unclear. The CDR3 totals 18 residues. V was shortened by 3 bases and J by 0 bases, with 18 bases between the two germline ends. Per the germline V gene, CDR1 is KGHSH and CDR2 is LQKENI. The CDR3 loop is CASSPILTGPSSYNEQFF. DNA of the CDR3: TGTGCCAGCTCACCGATATTAACGGGCCCTAGCTCCTACAATGAGCAGTTCTTC.

This chain uses TRBV15 with TRBJ1-5; maybe TRBD1 (6 bases). V was shortened by 1 base and J by 0 bases, with 13 bases between the two germline ends. The germline V gene encodes CDR1 LNHNV and CDR2 YYDKDF (reference sequence). The CDR3 loop spans 17 amino acids. The CDR3 nucleotides read TGTGCCACCAGCAGAGTTAAGGGAGGGGGTAGCAATCAGCCCCAGCATTTT. Translation: CATSRVKGGGSNQPQHF. The complete variable domain, with remaining parts taken from reference TRBV15 and TRBJ1-5, reads DAMVIQNPRYQVTQFGKPVTLSCSQTLNHNVMYWYQQKSSQAPKLLFHYYDKDFNNEADTPDNFQSRRPNTSFCFLDIRSPGLGDTAMYLCATSRVKGGGSNQPQHFGDGTRLSIL.

The chain links TRBV11-2 to TRBJ2-2; the D is unclear. Germline loops: CDR1 SGHAT, CDR2 FQNNGV. The CDR3 contains 13 residues. V gave up 4 bases and J gave up 6 bases, with 9 bases separating them. CDR3 sequence: CASSSPTAGELFF. In nucleotides, the CDR3 is TGTGCCAGCAGCTCCCCCACCGCCGGGGAGCTGTTTTTT.

The chain combines TRBV6-1 with TRBJ2-7; TRBD2 is a possible D gene (6 bases). The V end lost 3 bases, the J end lost 4 bases, and 10 bases lay between the germline ends. The CDR3 length is 13 residues. Germline V gives CDR1 MNHNS, CDR2 SASEGT. CDR3 residues: CASSEGGSYEQYF. CDR3 nucleotide sequence: TGTGCCAGCAGTGAGGGGGGAAGTTACGAGCAGTACTTC.

The rearrangement links TRBV4-1 to TRBJ1-4; D unclear. CDR1 MGHRA and CDR2 YSYEKL come from the germline V gene. The CDR3 is 14 residues long. V lost 0 bases, J lost 8 bases, and 10 bases lay in between. CDR3: CASSQEPAREKLFF. CDR3 coding DNA: TGCGCCAGCAGCCAAGAACCGGCGAGGGAAAAACTGTTTTTT.

On this clone: Mismatch with germline at one junction end may stem from a read error. The chain employs TRBV6-5 and TRBJ1-2; 7 bases match TRBD1. Germline CDR1 is MNHEY and CDR2 is SVGAGI. The CDR3 is made up of 12 amino acids. The DNA of the CDR3 is TGTGTCAGCAGACGACAGGGTGGTGGCTACACCTTC. Its translation: CVSRRQGGGYTF.

This sequence joins TRBV28 and TRBJ1-1, with D tentatively TRBD1 (5 bases). Per the germline V gene, CDR1 is MDHEN and CDR2 is SYDVKM. V shed 9 bases and J shed 4 bases, with 12 bases lying between them. This CDR3 is 12 amino acids long. The CDR3 is CASSGSGTEAFF. The DNA for the CDR3 is TGTGCCAGTTCAGGGTCGGGCACTGAAGCTTTCTTT.